The T cell receptor (beta chain) described here comes from a study of T-cell reconstitution after alpha-beta-depleted transplantation in children. As it was prepared, the TCRbeta library received unique molecular identifiers. TCRdb reprocessed the PCR reads via MiXCR and lists one record per CDR3 protein. The top ten clones hold around an eighth of a sample with about 580,000 distinct CDR3 sequences, under 30% of them seen once. CDR3 length equals 18 residues. The V and J ends lost 0 bases and 2 bases respectively, with 18 bases between them. Germline values: CDR1 SGHVS, CDR2 FNYEAQ. The sample here was PBMCs, mostly from graft donor cells, taken 360 days after TCRalphabeta/CD19-depleted stem cell transplant. This chain uses TRBV7-6 with TRBJ2-3, with a tentative D call TRBD2 (6 bases). The origin of this receptor is a boy in the first two years of life who had a stem cell transplant for acute myeloid leukemia, so the T cells may come from the graft donor. CDR3 nucleotide sequence: TGTGCCAGCAGCTTAGCGCATATCGGCGGGGTTTACACAGATACGCAGTATTTT. Its protein product is CASSLAHIGGVYTDTQYF.